This T cell receptor beta chain was recorded in a study of cytomegalovirus exposure and HLA in healthy donors. The CDR3 totals 13 residues. From germline, CDR1 is LNHDA and CDR2 SQIVND (reference sequence). The PCR employed 60 Vbeta primers together with 13 Jbeta primers. Clones were read by immunoSEQ multiplex PCR, and TCRdb kept only the in-frame ones, dropping some. The sample has around 120,000 clones, 65% to 80% seen once. V and J are TRBV19 and TRBJ2-5, with D possibly being TRBD2 (6 bases). The DNA end lines up better with TRBJ2-7; the J call may be wrong. This clonotype originated in a woman in her forties in good health and CMV-seronegative. The specimen sequenced was PBMCs. The chain's CDR3 is CASSIRESLEQYF. For the CDR3, the DNA is TGTGCCAGTAGTATACGGGAGAGTCTCGAGCAGTACTTC.